A selection of T cell receptor beta chains follows, all from one sample in a study of shared clonotypes between healthy human individuals. The repertoire was sequenced with immunoSEQ multiplex PCR; TCRdb's copy has only in-frame clones and lacks some. Here the sample spans under 850,000 clones, around 93% being singletons. The specimen was naive CD8+ T cells sorted from blood. These receptors all stem from a man aged 25-45 years in good health. Each CDR3 is given with its conserved first and last residue. D genes are given only for firm matches. The size of a clone is reported for some rows only, either as once, few or many, or as a class for expanded clones.

NA,TRBV7-9,NA,TRBJ1-2,CASSLPGRRGDYGYTF,TGTGCCAGCAGCTTACCTGGGAGGAGGGGGGATTATGGCTACACCTTC
NA,TRBV5-5,once,TRBJ2-7,CASSLAVGGEQYF,TGTGCCAGCAGCTTAGCAGTGGGCGGCGAGCAGTACTTC
NA,TRBV4-3,NA,TRBJ2-1,CASSQEWFGGYNEQFF,TGCGCCAGCAGCCAAGAATGGTTCGGGGGCTACAATGAGCAGTTCTTC
TRBD1,TRBV28,NA,TRBJ2-3,CASSFPTGSTDTQYF,TGTGCCAGCAGTTTTCCGACAGGGAGCACAGATACGCAGTATTTT
NA,TRBV2,NA,TRBJ1-1,CASSDRVWNTEAFF,TGTGCCAGCAGTGACAGGGTTTGGAACACTGAAGCTTTCTTT
NA,TRBV28,NA,TRBJ2-7,CAIPQGRGEPYEQYF,TGTGCCATCCCCCAAGGACGAGGGGAACCCTACGAGCAGTACTTC
NA,TRBV10-3,NA,TRBJ1-2,CAISELTVGYGYTF,TGTGCCATCAGTGAATTGACAGTCGGGTATGGCTACACCTTC
TRBD1,TRBV9,NA,TRBJ1-1,CASSDAGGVDTEAFF,TGTGCCAGCAGCGATGCAGGGGGCGTGGACACTGAAGCTTTCTTT
NA,TRBV7-9,NA,TRBJ1-3,CASSLVAAGNTIYF,TGTGCCAGCAGCTTAGTGGCGGCTGGAAACACCATATATTTT
TRBD1,TRBV6-6,NA,TRBJ2-1,CASSYSRDSSYNEQFF,TGTGCCAGCAGTTACTCCCGGGACAGCTCCTACAATGAGCAGTTCTTC
TRBD1,TRBV7-7,NA,TRBJ1-2,CASSVRDRWNYGYTF,TGTGCCAGCAGCGTCCGGGACAGGTGGAACTATGGCTACACCTTC
NA,TRBV7-9,NA,TRBJ2-3,CASSPSDGRHTDTQYF,TGTGCCAGCAGCCCCTCGGATGGCCGACACACAGATACGCAGTATTTT
NA,TRBV5-4,NA,TRBJ1-1,CASSLALTQTNTEAFF,TGTGCCAGCAGCTTGGCCCTTACACAGACGAACACTGAAGCTTTCTTT
TRBD1,TRBV28,NA,TRBJ2-6,CASVPGQSNVLTF,TGTGCCAGCGTCCCGGGACAGTCCAACGTCCTGACTTTC
TRBD2,TRBV27,NA,TRBJ2-3,CASSFQTSGSADTQYF,TGTGCCAGCAGTTTCCAGACTAGCGGGAGCGCAGATACGCAGTATTTT
TRBD1,TRBV25-1,NA,TRBJ1-2,CASSGPTGGVYGYTF,TGTGCCAGCAGTGGACCCACAGGGGGCGTCTATGGCTACACCTTC
TRBD2,TRBV27,NA,TRBJ2-1,CASSLKLAGVFTQQFF,TGTGCCAGCAGTTTAAAACTAGCGGGAGTTTTTACGCAGCAGTTCTTC
NA,TRBV25-1,NA,TRBJ2-1,CASSELGGASEQFF,TGTGCCAGCAGTGAACTAGGGGGGGCGAGTGAGCAGTTCTTC
TRBD2,TRBV5-6,NA,TRBJ2-1,CASSLSSGAYNEQFF,TGTGCCAGCAGCTTGTCTAGCGGAGCTTACAATGAGCAGTTCTTC
NA,TRBV27,few,TRBJ2-3,CASSDTDTQYF,TGTGCCAGCAGCGACACAGATACGCAGTATTTT
TRBD1,TRBV7-9,NA,TRBJ2-7,CASSLRQGSYEQYF,TGTGCCAGCAGCCTGCGACAGGGCTCCTACGAGCAGTACTTC
TRBD2,TRBV10-1,NA,TRBJ2-1,CASSRTSGRFDEQFF,TGCGCCAGCAGTAGGACTAGCGGGAGGTTCGATGAGCAGTTCTTC
NA,TRBV7-9,NA,TRBJ2-7,CASSLAGVHYEQYF,TGTGCCAGCAGCTTAGCGGGAGTTCACTACGAGCAGTACTTC
NA,TRBV27,once,TRBJ1-1,CASSPHKNTEAFF,TGTGCCAGCAGTCCTCACAAGAACACTGAAGCTTTCTTT
NA,TRBV9,NA,TRBJ2-1,CASSAPGGRHNEQFF,TGTGCCAGCAGCGCTCCTGGGGGCCGCCACAATGAGCAGTTCTTC
NA,TRBV6-4,NA,TRBJ2-2,CASRTAGTGELFF,TGTGCCAGCAGGACCGCCGGCACCGGGGAGCTGTTTTTT
NA,TRBV13,NA,TRBJ1-1,CASSLLGGTEAFF,TGTGCCAGCAGCTTACTGGGGGGGACTGAAGCTTTCTTT
TRBD2,TRBV11-2,NA,TRBJ2-1,CASSHGTSGRLNDEQFF,TGTGCCAGCAGCCATGGGACTAGCGGGAGGCTGAACGATGAGCAGTTCTTC
NA,TRBV4-1,few,TRBJ2-7,CASSQLDTSSYEQYF,TGCGCCAGCAGCCAACTGGACACCAGCTCCTACGAGCAGTACTTC
NA,TRBV4-3,NA,TRBJ2-4,CASSQDGSSPKNIQYF,TGCGCCAGCAGCCAAGATGGGTCCAGCCCGAAAAACATTCAGTACTTC
NA,TRBV6-5,few,TRBJ2-3,CASSYSGSTDTQYF,TGTGCCAGCAGTTACTCGGGCAGCACAGATACGCAGTATTTT
TRBD1,TRBV9,NA,TRBJ1-1,CASSATGVRTEAFF,TGTGCCAGCAGCGCGACAGGGGTTCGCACTGAAGCTTTCTTT